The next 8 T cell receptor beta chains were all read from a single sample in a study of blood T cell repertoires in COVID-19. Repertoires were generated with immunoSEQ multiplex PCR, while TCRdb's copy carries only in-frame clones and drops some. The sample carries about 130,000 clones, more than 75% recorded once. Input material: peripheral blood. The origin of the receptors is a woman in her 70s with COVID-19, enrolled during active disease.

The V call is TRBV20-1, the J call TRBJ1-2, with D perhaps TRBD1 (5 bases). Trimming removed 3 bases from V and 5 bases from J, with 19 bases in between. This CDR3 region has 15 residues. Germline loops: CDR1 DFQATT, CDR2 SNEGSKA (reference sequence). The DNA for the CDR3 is TGCAGTGCTAGTGGGCGGCAGGGAAGCCCTTATGGCTACACCTTC. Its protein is CSASGRQGSPYGYTF.

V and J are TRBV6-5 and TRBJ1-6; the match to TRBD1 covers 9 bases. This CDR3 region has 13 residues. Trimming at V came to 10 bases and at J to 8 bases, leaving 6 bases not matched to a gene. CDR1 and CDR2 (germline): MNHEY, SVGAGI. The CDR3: CATSDRGDSPLHF. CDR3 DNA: TGTGCCACCTCGGACAGGGGTGATTCACCCCTCCACTTT.

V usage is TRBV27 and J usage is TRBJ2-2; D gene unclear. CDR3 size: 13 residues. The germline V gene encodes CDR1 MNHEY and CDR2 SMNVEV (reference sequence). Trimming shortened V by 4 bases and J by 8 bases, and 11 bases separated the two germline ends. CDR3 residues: CASSSVYGGELFF. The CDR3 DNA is TGTGCCAGCAGTTCCGTCTACGGGGGGGAGCTGTTTTTT.

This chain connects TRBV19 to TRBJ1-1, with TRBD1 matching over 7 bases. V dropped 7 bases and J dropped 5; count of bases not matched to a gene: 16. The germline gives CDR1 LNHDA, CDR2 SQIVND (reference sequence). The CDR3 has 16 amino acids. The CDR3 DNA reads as TGTGCCAGTAACCACCCCCTAGGGGGCGAGTGGACTGAAGCTTTCTTT. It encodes CASNHPLGGEWTEAFF. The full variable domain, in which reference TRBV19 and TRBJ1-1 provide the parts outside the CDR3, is DGGITQSPKYLFRKEGQNVTLSCEQNLNHDAMYWYRQDPGQGLRLIYYSQIVNDFQKGDIAEGYSVSREKKESFPLTVTSAQKNPTAFYLCASNHPLGGEWTEAFFGQGTRLTVV.

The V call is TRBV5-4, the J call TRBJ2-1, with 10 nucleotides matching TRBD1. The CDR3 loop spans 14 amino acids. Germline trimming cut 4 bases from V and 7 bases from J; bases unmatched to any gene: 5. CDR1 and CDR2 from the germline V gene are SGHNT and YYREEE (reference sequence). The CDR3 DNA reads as TGTGCCAGCAGCGCGGGACAGGGGAGGAATGAGCAGTTCTTC. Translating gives CASSAGQGRNEQFF. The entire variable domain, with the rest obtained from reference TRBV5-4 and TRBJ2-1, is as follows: ETGVTQSPTHLIKTRGQQVTLRCSSQSGHNTVSWYQQALGQGPQFIFQYYREEENGRGNFPPRFSGLQFPNYSSELNVNALELDDSALYLCASSAGQGRNEQFFGPGTRLTVL.

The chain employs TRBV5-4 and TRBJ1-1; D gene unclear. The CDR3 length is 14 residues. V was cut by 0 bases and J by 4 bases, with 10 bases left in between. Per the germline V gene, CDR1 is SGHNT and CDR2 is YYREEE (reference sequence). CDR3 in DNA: TGTGCCAGCAGCTTGGAACAGCGGGGCACTGAAGCTTTCTTT. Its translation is CASSLEQRGTEAFF.

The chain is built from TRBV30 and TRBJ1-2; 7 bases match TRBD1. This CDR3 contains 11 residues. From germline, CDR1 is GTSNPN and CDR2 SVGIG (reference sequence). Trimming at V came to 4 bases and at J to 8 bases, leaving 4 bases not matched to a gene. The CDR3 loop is CAWTRGVGYTF. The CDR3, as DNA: TGTGCCTGGACCAGGGGGGTGGGCTACACCTTC.

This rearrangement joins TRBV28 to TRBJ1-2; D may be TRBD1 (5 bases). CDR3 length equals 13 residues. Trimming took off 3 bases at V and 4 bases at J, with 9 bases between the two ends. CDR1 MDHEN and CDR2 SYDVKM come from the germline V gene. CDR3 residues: CASSLGGGYGYTF. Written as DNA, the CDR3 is TGTGCCAGCAGTTTGGGGGGGGGCTATGGCTACACCTTC.